The clone carrying this TCR beta chain was recorded a few times. Its antigen is unknown. These data originate in a study of T cell repertoires in cytomegalovirus infection. Study-wide points: CMV-specific TCR beta clonotypes restricted by HLA-C were the ones dominating the ex vivo response. Pooled public TCR beta family frequency picked out CMV carriers with the relevant HLA.

The CDR3 runs to 15 residues. Trimming cost V 3 bases and J 8 bases, with 16 bases left between them. Germline V gene sequence: CDR1 SGHAT, CDR2 FQNNGV. Via MiXCR, TCRdb re-called the reads, giving one row per CDR3 protein. In the table there are a few hundred thousand distinct CDR3 sequences, 35% to 50% of which are singletons. The chain recombines TRBV11-2 with TRBJ1-4; no definite D call. The sample was cultured PBMCs, taken from culture after CMV antigen stimulation. The origin of this receptor is a human donor in good health (CMV status not recorded). Some clones in this sample may be carry-over from other donors' samples. The CDR3: CASSFTGSVREKLFF. For the CDR3, the DNA is TGTGCCAGCAGCTTCACGGGGAGTGTTAGGGAAAAACTGTTTTTT.